Below are 21 T cell receptor beta chains sequenced from a single sample in a study of blood T cell repertoires in COVID-19. The repertoire was sequenced with immunoSEQ multiplex PCR; TCRdb's copy has only in-frame clones and lacks some. The table lists 100,000 to 150,000 clones, roughly 79% of them singletons. The sample consisted of peripheral blood. Receptors originate from a human donor in a cohort sampled during active COVID-19.

The chain joins TRBV5-8 to TRBJ1-2; possible D gene TRBD1, 6 bases. V was cut by 3 bases and J by 4 bases, with 16 bases left in between. Per the germline V gene, CDR1 is SGHTS and CDR2 is YDEGEE. This CDR3 has 15 amino acids. The CDR3 coding sequence is TGTGCCAGCAGCTCACGTGAGGCAGGGGCCTATGGCTACACCTTC. Protein: CASSSREAGAYGYTF.

CDR3 DNA sequence: TGTGCCAGAAGCTTGGGTCGGGACAGGGGCGCAGATACGCAGTATTTT. Residues: CARSLGRDRGADTQYF. The V gene is TRBV5-3, the J gene TRBJ2-3, with 10 bases aligning to TRBD1. TRBV5-3 is identified as an open reading frame with a role that is uncertain. This CDR3 is built from 16 residues. Trimming at V came to 0 bases and at J to 4 bases, leaving 5 bases not matched to a gene.

This chain connects TRBV4-3 to TRBJ2-2, with TRBD1 as a possible D gene (5 bases). V was pared by 0 bases and J by 8 bases, with 13 bases between. Germline V lookup: CDR1 LGHNA, CDR2 YSLEER. CDR3 size: 15 residues. This CDR3 is CASSQEAQATGELFF. CDR3 in DNA: TGCGCCAGCAGCCAAGAGGCACAGGCCACAGGGGAGCTGTTTTTT.

The chain carries TRBV9 and TRBJ2-3, with 9 bases that match TRBD1. The V gene's germline CDR1 is SGDLS and CDR2 YYNGEE. CDR3 length: 16 residues. Germline trimming cut 3 bases from V and 0 bases from J; bases unmatched to any gene: 5. CDR3 in amino acids: CASSAPGQGSTDTQYF. The CDR3 DNA reads as TGTGCCAGCAGCGCCCCGGGACAGGGAAGCACAGATACGCAGTATTTT.

This clone turned up a few times. V gene TRBV6-5 combines with J gene TRBJ2-3, with 8 bases lining up with TRBD1. The germline V gene encodes CDR1 MNHEY and CDR2 SVGAGI. The CDR3 has 13 residues. V gave up 6 bases and J gave up 6 bases; unmatched junction bases: 5. The CDR3 is CASSAGGRDTQYF. Written as DNA, the CDR3 is TGTGCCAGCAGCGCAGGGGGCAGGGATACGCAGTATTTT.

The sample holds a few counts of this clone. V and J are TRBV7-8 and TRBJ2-7; 8 nucleotides line up with TRBD2. Germline trimming cut 5 bases from V and 0 bases from J; bases unmatched to any gene: 9. The CDR3 runs 16 residues. Germline V CDR1 and CDR2: SGHVS, FQNEAQ. CDR3 nucleotides: TGTGCCAGCAGCCCCCGACTAGCGCGGAGCTCCTACGAGCAGTACTTC. It is translated as CASSPRLARSSYEQYF.

The CDR3 DNA reads as TGTGCCATCAGTAACGACAGGGCGGCTGAAGCTTTCTTT. It translates to CAISNDRAAEAFF. V is TRBV10-3 and J is TRBJ1-1; 7 nucleotides align to TRBD1. The CDR3 consists of 13 residues. From germline, CDR1 is ENHRY and CDR2 SYGVKD. V lost 5 bases to trimming and J lost 6 bases; unmatched junction nucleotides: 6.

The chain recombines TRBV2 with TRBJ2-1, with 12 nucleotides matching TRBD2. After removal of 6 bases from V and 10 bases from J, the junction contained 7 bases not matched to a gene. In germline, CDR1 is SNHLY, CDR2 FYNNEI. The CDR3 contains 14 residues. The CDR3 reads CASSPSGGAEEQFF. The CDR3 DNA reads as TGTGCCAGCAGCCCTAGCGGGGGGGCCGAGGAGCAGTTCTTC.

This sequence joins TRBV9 and TRBJ1-2, with 7 bases identical to TRBD1. J lost 6 bases, V lost 0 bases, and 5 bases had no gene match. CDR3 length: 14 residues. Germline V CDR1 and CDR2: SGDLS, YYNGEE. CDR3 in DNA: TGTGCCAGCAGCGTAGGTAGGGGGCAGAATGGCTACACCTTC. Translating it yields CASSVGRGQNGYTF.

This chain joins TRBV12-5 and TRBJ2-5; D unresolved. Germline CDR1 reads LGHNT; CDR2 reads FRNRAP. Trimming cost V 2 bases and J 5 bases, with 6 bases left between them. CDR3 length equals 12 residues. CDR3 residues: CASGLYGETQYF. The CDR3 DNA reads TGTGCTAGTGGTTTGTACGGGGAGACCCAGTACTTC.

CDR3 residues: CASSENSQETQYF. The CDR3 DNA is TGTGCCAGCAGTGAAAACAGCCAAGAGACCCAGTACTTC. This sequence joins TRBV6-1 and TRBJ2-5, with no clear D. Germline V gene data show CDR1 as MNHNS and CDR2 as SASEGT. The CDR3 spans 13 residues. The V end lost 2 bases, the J end lost 1 base, and 5 bases lay between the germline ends.

The chain combines TRBV15 with TRBJ1-1, with D unclear. The germline V gene has CDR1 LNHNV and CDR2 YYDKDF (reference sequence). CDR3 size: 13 residues. V lost 0 bases to trimming and J lost 6 bases, with 8 bases between them. The CDR3 coding sequence is TGTGCCACCAGCAGAGATTTGGCCGCTGAAGCTTTCTTT. This sequence encodes CATSRDLAAEAFF.

The chain couples TRBV28 to TRBJ1-2; TRBD1 might be the D (5 bases). The germline CDR1 and CDR2 sequences are MDHEN and SYDVKM. The length of the CDR3 is 15 residues. Deletions cut 3 bases from V and 4 bases from J, with 15 bases between. The CDR3 nucleotides read TGTGCCAGCAGTTTGGGGCAGGGTATCATCTATGGCTACACCTTC. It specifies CASSLGQGIIYGYTF.

This clone came up once. The chain is built from TRBV27 and TRBJ2-1; perhaps TRBD1 as D (6 bases). Trimming removed 2 bases at V and 3 bases at J, with 17 bases between. This CDR3 has 17 amino acids. CDR1 and CDR2 (germline): MNHEY, SMNVEV (reference sequence). The CDR3 loop is CASSLQLQGESYNEQFF. CDR3 coding DNA: TGTGCCAGCAGTTTACAGTTACAGGGAGAGAGCTACAATGAGCAGTTCTTC.

This clone was detected a few times. The gene calls are TRBV5-1 and TRBJ2-5; D is possibly TRBD1 (6 bases). This CDR3 contains 15 residues. The V gene's germline CDR1 is SGHRS and CDR2 YFSETQ. The V end lost 1 base, the J end lost 0 bases, and 10 bases lay between the germline ends. In DNA form, the CDR3 reads TGCGCCAGCAGCTTGACAGGGATCGACCAAGAGACCCAGTACTTC. Translated, it gives CASSLTGIDQETQYF.

The rearrangement links TRBV19 to TRBJ2-1; TRBD2 agrees at 12 bases. The CDR3 totals 15 residues. The J segment lost 5 bases and the V segment lost 6 bases, leaving 5 bases of the junction unmatched. CDR1 and CDR2 from the germline V gene are LNHDA and SQIVND (reference sequence). CDR3 region: CASRTSGSRHNEQFF. The CDR3 DNA sequence: TGTGCCAGTAGGACTAGCGGGAGTAGGCACAATGAGCAGTTCTTC.

This clone was observed a handful of times. CDR3 sequence (DNA): TGTGCCAGTAGTGTCCGGGACAGCAATTCACCCCTCCACTTT. Translated: CASSVRDSNSPLHF. V gene TRBV19 combines with J gene TRBJ1-6, with 7 bases aligning to TRBD1. After removal of 5 bases from V and 7 bases from J, the junction contained 5 bases not matched to a gene. Per the germline V gene, CDR1 is LNHDA and CDR2 is SQIVND (reference sequence). The length of the CDR3 is 14 residues.

The rearrangement joins TRBV7-2 to TRBJ2-1; maybe TRBD2 (6 bases). The V and J ends lost 10 bases and 5 bases respectively, with 21 bases between them. The CDR3 has 15 amino acids. Germline V gives CDR1 SGHTA, CDR2 FQGNSA. CDR3 residues: CATGRYGQGHNEQFF. The CDR3 DNA follows: TGTGCCACAGGGAGGTATGGGCAGGGACACAATGAGCAGTTCTTC.

This clone was seen a handful of times. The rearrangement uses TRBV13 and TRBJ1-1; maybe TRBD1 (6 bases). Germline assignment: CDR1 PRHDT and CDR2 FYEKMQ (reference sequence). V lost 5 bases and J 0 bases, leaving 13 bases between the germline ends. This CDR3 is built from 15 residues. CDR3 region: CASSGSRDMNTEAFF. CDR3 nucleotides: TGTGCCAGCAGCGGAAGCAGGGACATGAACACTGAAGCTTTCTTT.

The DNA for the CDR3 is TGTGCCAGCAGTTTGGACAGGGGGCTAGTCTTTGCGTTCGAGCAGTACTTC. This encodes CASSLDRGLVFAFEQYF. V usage is TRBV7-2 and J usage is TRBJ2-7; 11 positions agree with TRBD1. V shed 6 bases, J shed 6 bases, and the junction held 16 bases outside the gene matches. The CDR3 spans 17 residues. Germline CDR1 reads SGHTA; CDR2 reads FQGNSA.

The chain couples TRBV28 to TRBJ1-2, with D unclear. This CDR3 is built from 13 residues. Trimming took off 6 bases at V and 3 bases at J, with 11 bases between the two ends. CDR1 and CDR2 from the germline V gene are MDHEN and SYDVKM. CDR3 protein: CASRIGRHYGYTF. As DNA, the CDR3 is TGTGCCAGCAGAATCGGCAGGCACTATGGCTACACCTTC.